This T cell receptor (beta chain) was sequenced in a study of shared clonotypes between healthy human individuals. The overall study: Per donor, CD8 memory used one plate, CD8 naive used two, CD4 memory used three and CD4 naive used three.

As to this clone: The antigen is unknown.

CD8 cells regarded as naive lacked CD45RO, were positively chosen for CCR7, and omitted terminally differentiated effector memory CD45RA+ cells. Donors were healthy HIV-negative adults without recent acute infections or vaccinations. Study-level results: Genetic and exposure-history diversity was limited by the small donor number.

Profiled with immunoSEQ multiplex PCR; TCRdb holds only in-frame clones, not every one. The repertoire holds hundreds of thousands of clones, with approximately 95% as singletons. The TCR comes from a woman aged 25 to 45 in good health. Material: naive CD8+ T cells sorted from blood.

CDR3 region: CASSVRGAEAFF. The CDR3 coding sequence is TGTGCCAGCAGTGTAAGGGGCGCTGAAGCTTTCTTT. The gene calls are TRBV25-1 and TRBJ1-1; a possible D gene is TRBD1 (5 bases). The CDR3 has 12 residues. Trimming left V 4 bases short and J 6 bases short, with 9 bases between. Per germline, CDR1 MGHDK and CDR2 SYGVNS. The complete variable domain, with remaining parts taken from reference TRBV25-1 and TRBJ1-1, reads EADIYQTPRYLVIGTGKKITLECSQTMGHDKMYWYQQDPGMELHLIHYSYGVNSTEKGDLSSESTVSRIRTEHFPLTLESARPSHTSQYLCASSVRGAEAFFGQGTRLTVV.